Reported below is one T cell receptor beta chain. Its antigen remains unidentified. This may stem from a read error, because a much larger clone lies one nucleotide away. This sample is part of a study of blood T cells in healthy people across ages (dated by TCRdb to 2014 to 2015). For context, the study as a whole: In model experiments, roughly one uniquely barcoded TCR beta cDNA molecule per two T cells was captured by template switching. Using the same blood draw, the study looked at two additional independent replicas of 1 million unique cDNA reads for two donors, one aged 18 to 30 and the other aged 80 or older. Using deep sequencing normalized with unique cDNA molecular identifiers, the study measured how TCR beta repertoire diversity changes with age. The donors were divided into four age groups: young (average about 16 years), middle-aged (about 39), aged (about 60) and long-lived (82).

Summary of the overall study and its limitations: Compared with the aged group, the long-lived group had more naive CD4+ T cells, fewer expanded clones and increased TCR diversity, suggesting age selection. Since profiling was done on bulk unsorted PBMCs, naive and antigen-experienced compartments could not be conclusively compared. Estimates of total diversity from one million sequenced T cells were regarded as lower bounds and underestimates. Observed TCR beta diversity per million T cells fell roughly linearly with age, and a significant reduction was already apparent by age roughly 41. The percentage of naive T cells measured by flow cytometry correlated strongly with observed TCR beta diversity. Donor CMV infection status was unknown, potentially confounding age-related changes in expanded clonotypes.

Spanning cysteine to phenylalanine, the CDR3 consists of 14 amino acids. The CDR3 DNA has 42 bases and is translated from base 1. CDR1 SGHRS and CDR2 YFSETQ were looked up in the germline V gene. Libraries were constructed by 5' RACE. Sequenced on an Illumina HiSeq 2500. A second PCR of 7 to 11 cycles was run with a J-beta primer mix and a sample-barcoded 5' primer. Each TCR beta cDNA molecule received a unique molecular identifier from a template-switch 5' adaptor carrying 12 random nucleotides. Each sample yielded at least 2.5 million CDR3-containing paired-end reads. All of the RNA was converted into first-strand cDNA using the Mint cDNA synthesis kit, with a TRBC-specific oligonucleotide serving as the primer. After uracil-DNA glycosylase treatment, a first 18-cycle PCR used universal primers M1SS and BC2_uni_R on all cDNA. For the original study's pipeline: For normalization, 1 million high-quality reads were randomly selected from each sample, with every read carrying a distinct molecular identifier. Reads sharing molecular identifiers were discarded rather than binned into consensus sequences. MiTCR, run with a Q25 quality threshold and the strictest error-elimination algorithm, handled CDR3 identification, clonotype clustering and error correction. A nonparametric unseen species model with Euler transformation was used to estimate lower-bound total TCR beta diversity. TCRdb redid the processing of the public reads, applying fastp at Q25 and MiXCR, and retained in-frame beta chains. CDR3 protein duplicates are merged, each entry listing the most common genes and DNA. TCRdb, not the original authors, processed these V and J calls. The sample table contains 750,000 to 950,000 distinct CDR3 sequences; only one count was recorded for 29% of them. The ten largest clones capture roughly 10% of the sample.

The donors were roughly 39 Caucasian individuals from Russia, aged roughly 6 to 100 years, who were systemically healthy. Each donor gave approximately 9.3 milliliters of peripheral blood, collected into EDTA-treated Vacutainer tubes. Ficoll-Paque density-gradient centrifugation was used to isolate PBMCs, with at least 7 million obtained per sample. Trizol reagent was used to extract total RNA from the PBMCs, yielding at least 5 micrograms per sample. For every donor, an aliquot of PBMCs went through flow cytometry to measure the percentages of naive CD45RAhigh/CD27high T cells. The sample was also reused in another study, on T cells of mothers and their children. The second study also describes: Nine systemically healthy Caucasian individuals served as donors, namely three mothers together with their six children. cDNA synthesis used all of the extracted RNA, with around 1.4 ug of RNA in each 15 ul reaction. In the second PCR, sample barcodes and 2-4 random nucleotides were introduced via the M1S primer. Over 10 million TCR beta CDR3 reads came from each mother, compared with about 3.2 million reads from each child. Thymic selection shapes the output of TCR recombination in a similar way in related and unrelated pairs, and inherited differences have a minor effect. Normalized repertoire overlap was always found to be slightly, but never significantly, higher in related mother-child pairs than in unrelated mother-child pairs. No persistent microchimeric T cell clones were found, with a detection sensitivity of approximately 100 clones per million clonotypes. In the study, deep NGS was used to compare the TCR beta repertoires of mothers and children, and features distinguishing related mother-child pairs from unrelated individuals were sought. Mothers averaged about 40 +/- 4 years of age and children averaged around 11 +/- 4 years. After adapter ligation was performed with NEBNext reagents, the libraries were sequenced on an Illumina HiSeq 2000 with 100+100 nt paired-end reads. Mother and child libraries were prepared a month apart and sequenced in separate runs to prevent cross-contamination. Each donor had between 500,000 and 2,000,000 distinct TCR beta clonotypes identified. Naive TCR beta clonotypes were estimated from low-frequency clonotypes matched to each donor's FACS-determined naive share, without sorting.

The receptor chain draws on TRBV5-1 and TRBJ1-2; there is no confident call for the D gene. The TCR was taken from a woman in her thirties or forties in good health. The sequenced sample was blood. The CDR3 in this case is CACSPAPDDYGYTF. At the DNA level, the sequence is TGCGCCTGCAGCCCCGCTCCCGACGACTATGGCTACACCTTC. Full variable domain (CDR3 extended with the reference TRBV5-1 and TRBJ1-2 proteins): KAGVTQTPRYLIKTRGQQVTLSCSPISGHRSVSWYQQTPGQGLQFLFEYFSETQRNKGNFPGRFSGRQFSNSRSEMNVSTLELGDSALYLCACSPAPDDYGYTFGSGTRLTVV.